This TCR beta chain derives from a study of somatic mutations in cytotoxic T cells in rheumatoid arthritis. Study as a whole: Patient blood (around 30 ml EDTA) was collected right after diagnosis, preceding any treatment. The authors flow-sorted some V beta antibody-stained T-cell populations at nearly 100% purity, including V beta1+ cells that they sequenced for TCRB.

The CDR3 extends over 13 amino acids. CDR1 is MNHEY, CDR2 SVGAGI, per germline. The V end was cut by 6 bases, the J end by 4 bases, with 12 bases between. Once isolated by positive magnetic bead selection, the CD4+ and CD8+ cells had their purity checked by flow cytometry. The method was immunoSEQ multiplex PCR; TCRdb's version includes in-frame clones alone and lacks a portion of them. The table shows 15,000 or so clones, with about 90% occurring only once. The origin of this receptor is a man between 65 and 80 years old with rheumatoid arthritis. Sequenced: CD4+ T cells sorted from blood. The chain joins TRBV6-5 to TRBJ1-2; no firm D call. CDR3 sequence reads: CASRGSSSYGYTF. The CDR3 DNA reads as TGTGCCAGCAGGGGTAGCAGCAGCTATGGCTACACCTTC.